This entry is about one T cell receptor beta chain. Starting 14 to 28 days after autologous transplant, ipilimumab 1 mg/kg was given. The data were obtained in a study of ipilimumab plus nivolumab after autologous stem cell transplantation. At the level of the study: Median doses per patient: a few ipilimumab, 8 or 9 nivolumab.

Sequencing used immunoSEQ multiplex PCR; TCRdb keeps in-frame clones, though not all of them. The top ten hold 20% to 25% of the sample, which has under 2,000 clones, roughly nine tenths seen once. Per germline, CDR1 SNHLY and CDR2 FYNNEI. V shed 7 bases and J shed 5 bases, with 14 bases lying between them. CDR3 size: 13 residues. The receptor's source is a male donor with multiple myeloma. V usage is TRBV2 and J usage is TRBJ1-1, with D perhaps matching TRBD1 (6 bases). The starting material was PBMCs, obtained in a trial of ipilimumab plus nivolumab as post-transplant consolidation. The CDR3 reads CASIRGAGTEAFF. CDR3 coding DNA: TGTGCCAGCATTAGGGGGGCAGGGACTGAAGCTTTCTTT.